This record concerns one T cell receptor beta chain sequence. What it binds is unknown. The CDR3 totals 12 residues. V was cut by 6 bases and J by 6 bases, with 8 bases left in between. Per germline, CDR1 KGHSY and CDR2 FQNENV. Profiling relied on immunoSEQ multiplex PCR, and the TCRdb table lists in-frame clones only, not all of them. The sample records about 82,000 clones, 85% to 90% being singletons. This specimen comes from a study of OX40 agonist ivuxolimab in advanced cancers. Study-wide context: Patients were dosed with the agonistic anti-OX40 (CD134) antibody ivuxolimab.

Study findings and constraints: Low levels of normalized T-cell clonal expansion also appeared in some nonresponders.

V gene TRBV16 combines with J gene TRBJ2-2, with D unclear. Sequenced material: CD4+ or CD8+ T cells sorted from blood, taken in a trial of the OX40 agonist ivuxolimab. The TCR sequence derives from an adult with an advanced solid tumor such as melanoma, head and neck, liver or kidney cancer. In DNA, the CDR3 is TGTGCCAGCAGGCCCCCCGCCGGGGAGCTGTTTTTT. This gives the protein CASRPPAGELFF.